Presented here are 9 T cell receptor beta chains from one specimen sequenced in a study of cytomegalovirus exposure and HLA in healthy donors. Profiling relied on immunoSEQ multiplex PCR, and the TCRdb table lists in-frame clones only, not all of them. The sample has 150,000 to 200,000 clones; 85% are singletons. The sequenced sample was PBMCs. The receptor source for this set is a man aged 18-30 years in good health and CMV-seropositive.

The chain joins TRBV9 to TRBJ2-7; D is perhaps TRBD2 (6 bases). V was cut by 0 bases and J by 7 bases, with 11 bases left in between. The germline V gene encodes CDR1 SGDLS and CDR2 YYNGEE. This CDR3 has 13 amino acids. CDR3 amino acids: CASSVAREGEQYF. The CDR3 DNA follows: TGTGCCAGCAGCGTAGCGCGGGAAGGGGAGCAGTACTTC.

The CDR3 is CASSLSDRGYGYTF. The DNA of the CDR3 is TGTGCCAGCAGTTTGTCGGACAGGGGCTATGGCTACACCTTC. The chain links TRBV28 to TRBJ1-2; 9 bases agree with TRBD1. The V gene's germline CDR1 is MDHEN and CDR2 SYDVKM. The CDR3 spans 14 residues. V lost 3 bases and J lost 4; bases outside the gene matches: 3.

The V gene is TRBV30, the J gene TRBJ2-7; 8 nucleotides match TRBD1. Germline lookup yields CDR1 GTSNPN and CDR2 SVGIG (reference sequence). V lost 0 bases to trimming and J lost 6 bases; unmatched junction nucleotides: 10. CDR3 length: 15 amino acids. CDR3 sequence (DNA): TGTGCCTGGAGTGTACGGGCAGGGGGCGCGGGCGAGCAGTACTTC. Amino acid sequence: CAWSVRAGGAGEQYF.

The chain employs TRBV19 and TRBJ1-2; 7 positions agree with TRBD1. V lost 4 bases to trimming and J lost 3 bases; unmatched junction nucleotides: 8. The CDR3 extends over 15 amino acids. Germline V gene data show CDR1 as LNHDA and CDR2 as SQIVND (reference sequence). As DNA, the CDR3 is TGTGCCAGTAGTACCGGGACAGCGCTTCACTATGGCTACACCTTC. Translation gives CASSTGTALHYGYTF.

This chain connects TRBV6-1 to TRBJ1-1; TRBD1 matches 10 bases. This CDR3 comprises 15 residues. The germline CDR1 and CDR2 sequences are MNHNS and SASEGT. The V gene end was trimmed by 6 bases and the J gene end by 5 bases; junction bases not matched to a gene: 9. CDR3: CASSGTGVGKTEAFF. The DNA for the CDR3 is TGTGCCAGCAGCGGGACAGGGGTTGGAAAGACTGAAGCTTTCTTT.

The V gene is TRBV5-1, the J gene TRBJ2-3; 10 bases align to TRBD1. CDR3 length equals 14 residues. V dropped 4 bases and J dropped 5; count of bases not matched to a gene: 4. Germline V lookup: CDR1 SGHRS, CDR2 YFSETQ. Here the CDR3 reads CASSRDRGQDTQYF. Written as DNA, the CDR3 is TGCGCCAGCAGCCGAGACAGGGGGCAAGATACGCAGTATTTT.

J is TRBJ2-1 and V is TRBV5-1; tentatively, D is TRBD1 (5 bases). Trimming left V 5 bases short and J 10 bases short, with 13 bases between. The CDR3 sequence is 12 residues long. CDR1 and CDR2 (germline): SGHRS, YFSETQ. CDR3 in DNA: TGCGCCAGCAGTCTAGGGGTTAGGGAGCAGTTCTTC. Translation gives CASSLGVREQFF.

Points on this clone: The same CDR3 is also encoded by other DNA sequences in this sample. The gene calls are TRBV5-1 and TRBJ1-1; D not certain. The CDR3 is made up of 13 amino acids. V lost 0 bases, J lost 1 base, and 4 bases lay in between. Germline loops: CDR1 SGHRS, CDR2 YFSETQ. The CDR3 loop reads CASSLGGNTEAFF. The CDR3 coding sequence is TGCGCCAGCAGCTTGGGCGGGAACACTGAAGCTTTCTTT.

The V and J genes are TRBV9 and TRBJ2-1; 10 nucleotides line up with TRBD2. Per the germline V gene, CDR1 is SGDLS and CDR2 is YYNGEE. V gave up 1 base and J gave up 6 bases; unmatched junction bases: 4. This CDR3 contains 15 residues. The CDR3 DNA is TGTGCCAGCAGCGTATTAGCGGGAGGCCTCAATGAGCAGTTCTTC. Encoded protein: CASSVLAGGLNEQFF.